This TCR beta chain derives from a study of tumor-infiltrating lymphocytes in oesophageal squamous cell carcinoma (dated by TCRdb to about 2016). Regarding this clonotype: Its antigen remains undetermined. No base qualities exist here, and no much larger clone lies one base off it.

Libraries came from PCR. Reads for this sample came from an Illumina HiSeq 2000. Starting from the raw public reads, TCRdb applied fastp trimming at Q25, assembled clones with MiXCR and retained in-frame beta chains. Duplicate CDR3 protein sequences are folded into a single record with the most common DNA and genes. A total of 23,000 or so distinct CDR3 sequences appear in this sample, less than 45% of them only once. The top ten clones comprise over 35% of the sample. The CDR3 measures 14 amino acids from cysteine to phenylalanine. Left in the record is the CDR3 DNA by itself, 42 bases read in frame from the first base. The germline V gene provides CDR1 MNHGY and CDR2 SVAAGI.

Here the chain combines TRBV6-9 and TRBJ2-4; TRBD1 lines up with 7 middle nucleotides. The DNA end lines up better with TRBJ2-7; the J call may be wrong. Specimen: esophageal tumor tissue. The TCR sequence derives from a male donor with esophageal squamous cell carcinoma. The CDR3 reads CASSYVQGAYEQYF. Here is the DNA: TGTGCCAGCAGTTACGTGCAGGGGGCCTACGAGCAGTACTTC.